Below, one TCR beta chain is given with its context. The antigen remains undetermined. The CDR3 sequence is 12 residues long. V shed 8 bases and J shed 3 bases, with 10 bases lying between them. The sample is drawn from a study of CD8+CD57+ T cells in acquired aplastic anemia. Study-wide results and caveats: Comparison of patients with controls identified some 29 shared CD8+ CDR3 sequences.

Both TCR beta VDJ combination and CDR3 sequence profiling were carried out. Genomic DNA was the template for this profiling. TCRdb called the reads again in MiXCR, with one record for every CDR3 protein. This repertoire shows some 150,000 distinct CDR3 sequences, more than 35% found once; its top ten account for less than 8.5%. The chain uses TRBV12-3 or TRBV12-4 and TRBJ1-2; D ambiguous. This TCR derives from a human donor in good health, serving as a control. The sequenced sample consisted of sorted CD4+, CD8+, or CD8+CD57+ T cells (not recorded which) from PBMCs. Here the CDR3 DNA reads TGTGCCAGCTCGGTCCAACACTATGGCTACACCTTC. Its translation is CASSVQHYGYTF.